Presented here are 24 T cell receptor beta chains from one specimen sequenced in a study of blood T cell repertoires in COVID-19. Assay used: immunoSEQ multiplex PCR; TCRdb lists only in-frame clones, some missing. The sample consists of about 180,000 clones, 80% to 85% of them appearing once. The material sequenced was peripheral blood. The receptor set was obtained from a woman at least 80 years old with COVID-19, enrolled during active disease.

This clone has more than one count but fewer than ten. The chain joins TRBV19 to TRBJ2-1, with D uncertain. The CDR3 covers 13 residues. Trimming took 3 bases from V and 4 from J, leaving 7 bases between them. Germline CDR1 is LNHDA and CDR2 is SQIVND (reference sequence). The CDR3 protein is CASSIQIYNEQFF. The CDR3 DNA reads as TGTGCCAGTAGTATCCAGATTTACAATGAGCAGTTCTTC.

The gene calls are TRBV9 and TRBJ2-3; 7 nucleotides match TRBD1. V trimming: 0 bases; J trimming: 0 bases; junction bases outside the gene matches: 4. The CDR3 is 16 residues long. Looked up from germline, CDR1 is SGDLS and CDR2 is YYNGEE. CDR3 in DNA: TGTGCCAGCAGCGTAGCGACAGGGCTTAGCACAGATACGCAGTATTTT. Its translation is CASSVATGLSTDTQYF.

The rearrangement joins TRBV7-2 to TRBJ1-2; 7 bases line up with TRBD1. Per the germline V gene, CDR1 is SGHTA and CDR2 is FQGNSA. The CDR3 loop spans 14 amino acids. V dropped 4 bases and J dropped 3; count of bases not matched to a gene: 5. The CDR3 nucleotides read TGTGCCAGCAGCTCCAGAGGGACAGACTATGGCTACACCTTC. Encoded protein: CASSSRGTDYGYTF. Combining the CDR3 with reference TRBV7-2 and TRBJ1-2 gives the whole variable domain GAGVSQSPSNKVTEKGKDVELRCDPISGHTALYWYRQSLGQGLEFLIYFQGNSAPDKSGLPSDRFSAERTGGSVSTLTIQRTQQEDSAVYLCASSSRGTDYGYTFGSGTRLTVV.

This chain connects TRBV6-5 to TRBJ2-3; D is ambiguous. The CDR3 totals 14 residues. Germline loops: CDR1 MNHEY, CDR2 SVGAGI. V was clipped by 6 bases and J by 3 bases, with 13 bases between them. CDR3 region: CASSPLGVTDTQYF. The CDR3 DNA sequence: TGTGCCAGCAGCCCGCTAGGAGTAACAGATACGCAGTATTTT.

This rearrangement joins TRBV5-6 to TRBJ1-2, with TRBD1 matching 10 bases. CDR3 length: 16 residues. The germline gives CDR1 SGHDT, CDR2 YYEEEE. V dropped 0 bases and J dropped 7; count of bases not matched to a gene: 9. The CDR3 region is CASSLAPGTGEPGYTF. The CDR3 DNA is TGTGCCAGCAGCTTGGCCCCCGGGACAGGGGAACCTGGCTACACCTTC.

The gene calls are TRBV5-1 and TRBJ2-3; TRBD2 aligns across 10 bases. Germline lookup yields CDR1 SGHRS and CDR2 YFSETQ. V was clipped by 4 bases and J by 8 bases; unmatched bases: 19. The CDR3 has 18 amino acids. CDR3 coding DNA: TGCGCCAGCAGCCCCACGCTAGCGGGGGCCCTTTCCCTGTTTACGCAGTATTTT. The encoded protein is CASSPTLAGALSLFTQYF.

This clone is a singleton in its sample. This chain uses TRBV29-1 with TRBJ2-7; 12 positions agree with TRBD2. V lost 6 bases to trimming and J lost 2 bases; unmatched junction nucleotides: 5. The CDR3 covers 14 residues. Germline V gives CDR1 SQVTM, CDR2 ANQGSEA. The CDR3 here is CSVDGLAGTYEQYF. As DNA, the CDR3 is TGCAGCGTAGACGGACTAGCGGGAACCTACGAGCAGTACTTC.

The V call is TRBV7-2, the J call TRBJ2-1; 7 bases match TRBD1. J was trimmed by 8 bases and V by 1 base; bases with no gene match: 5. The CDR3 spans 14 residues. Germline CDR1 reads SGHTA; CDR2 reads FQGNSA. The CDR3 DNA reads TGTGCCAGCAGCTTAGTAACAGGGGCGGATGAGCAGTTCTTC. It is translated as CASSLVTGADEQFF. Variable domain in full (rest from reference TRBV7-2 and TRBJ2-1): GAGVSQSPSNKVTEKGKDVELRCDPISGHTALYWYRQSLGQGLEFLIYFQGNSAPDKSGLPSDRFSAERTGGSVSTLTIQRTQQEDSAVYLCASSLVTGADEQFFGPGTRLTVL.

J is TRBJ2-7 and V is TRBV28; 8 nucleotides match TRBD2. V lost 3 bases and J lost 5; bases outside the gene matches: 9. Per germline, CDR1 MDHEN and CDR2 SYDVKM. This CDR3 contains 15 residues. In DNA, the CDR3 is TGTGCCAGCAGTTTGGCGAGCGGGGGTATCGACGAGCAGTACTTC. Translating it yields CASSLASGGIDEQYF.

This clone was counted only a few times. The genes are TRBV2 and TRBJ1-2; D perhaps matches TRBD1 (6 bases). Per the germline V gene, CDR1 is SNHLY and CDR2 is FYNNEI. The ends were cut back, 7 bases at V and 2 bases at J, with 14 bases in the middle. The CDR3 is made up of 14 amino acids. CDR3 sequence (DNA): TGTGCCAGCACCAGAGGGGGGGCGAACTATGGCTACACCTTC. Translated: CASTRGGANYGYTF. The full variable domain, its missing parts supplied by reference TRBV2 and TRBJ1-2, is EPEVTQTPSHQVTQMGQEVILRCVPISNHLYFYWYRQILGQKVEFLVSFYNNEISEKSEIFDDQFSVERPDGSNFTLKIRSTKLEDSAMYFCASTRGGANYGYTFGSGTRLTVV.

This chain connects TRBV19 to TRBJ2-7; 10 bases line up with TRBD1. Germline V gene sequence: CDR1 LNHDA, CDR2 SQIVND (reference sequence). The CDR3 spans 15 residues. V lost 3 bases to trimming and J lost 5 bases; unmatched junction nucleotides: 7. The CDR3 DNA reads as TGTGCCAGTAGTATTAATCGGGACAGGGGCCACGAGCAGTACTTC. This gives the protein CASSINRDRGHEQYF.

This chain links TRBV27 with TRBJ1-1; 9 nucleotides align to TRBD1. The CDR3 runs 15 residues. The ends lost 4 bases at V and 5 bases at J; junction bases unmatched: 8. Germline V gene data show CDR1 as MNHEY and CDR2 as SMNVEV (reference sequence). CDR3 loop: CASSSPGQGLTEAFF. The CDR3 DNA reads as TGTGCCAGCAGTTCCCCCGGACAGGGGCTTACTGAAGCTTTCTTT.

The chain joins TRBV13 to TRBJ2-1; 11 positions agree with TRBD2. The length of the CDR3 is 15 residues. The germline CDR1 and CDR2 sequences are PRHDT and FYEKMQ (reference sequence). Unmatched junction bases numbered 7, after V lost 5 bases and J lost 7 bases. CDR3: CASSLTSGSGNEQFF. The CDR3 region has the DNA TGTGCCAGCAGCCTAACTAGCGGGAGTGGGAATGAGCAGTTCTTC. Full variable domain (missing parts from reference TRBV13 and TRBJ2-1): AAGVIQSPRHLIKEKRETATLKCYPIPRHDTVYWYQQGPGQDPQFLISFYEKMQSDKGSIPDRFSAQQFSDYHSELNMSSLELGDSALYFCASSLTSGSGNEQFFGPGTRLTVL.

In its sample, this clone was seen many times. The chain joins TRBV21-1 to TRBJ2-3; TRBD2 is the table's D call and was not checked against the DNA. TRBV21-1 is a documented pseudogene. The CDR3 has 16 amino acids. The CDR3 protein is CASSKGGGVVPDTQYF. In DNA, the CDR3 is TGTGCCAGCAGCAAAGGTGGCGGGGTCGTCCCAGATACGCAGTATTTT.

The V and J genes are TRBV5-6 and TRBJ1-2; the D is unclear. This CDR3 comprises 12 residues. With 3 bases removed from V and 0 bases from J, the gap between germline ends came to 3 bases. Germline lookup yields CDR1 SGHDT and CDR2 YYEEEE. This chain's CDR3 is CASSSTNYGYTF. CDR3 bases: TGTGCCAGCAGCTCCACTAACTATGGCTACACCTTC. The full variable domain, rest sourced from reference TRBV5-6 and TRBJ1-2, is DAGVTQSPTHLIKTRGQQVTLRCSPKSGHDTVSWYQQALGQGPQFIFQYYEEEERQRGNFPDRFSGHQFPNYSSELNVNALLLGDSALYLCASSSTNYGYTFGSGTRLTVV.

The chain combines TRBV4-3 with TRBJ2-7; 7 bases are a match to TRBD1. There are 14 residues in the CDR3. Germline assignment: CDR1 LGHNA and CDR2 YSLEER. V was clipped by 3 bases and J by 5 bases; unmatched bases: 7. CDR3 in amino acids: CASSQEQGFNEQYF. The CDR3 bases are TGCGCCAGCAGCCAGGAACAGGGGTTCAACGAGCAGTACTTC.

The CDR3 spells CSAQIRNEQFF. The CDR3 DNA reads as TGCAGTGCTCAAATACGGAATGAGCAGTTCTTC. V usage is TRBV20-1 and J usage is TRBJ2-1; D gene unclear. In germline, CDR1 is DFQATT, CDR2 SNEGSKA (reference sequence). V lost 5 bases to trimming and J lost 7 bases, with 9 bases between them. The CDR3 loop spans 11 amino acids.

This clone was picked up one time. The DNA of the CDR3 is TGTGCCAGCACCCTCGGACAGGGGCTATATGGCTACACCTTC. It specifies CASTLGQGLYGYTF. The rearrangement joins TRBV6-5 to TRBJ1-2; 9 bases fit TRBD1. This CDR3 is built from 14 residues. From germline, CDR1 is MNHEY and CDR2 SVGAGI. Trimming took 7 bases from V and 5 from J; bases not matched to a gene: 8.

The CDR3 bases are TGCAGCGTCAACCTCGGACAGCGGGGCTCCAATGAGCAGTTCTTC. Protein: CSVNLGQRGSNEQFF. The chain links TRBV29-1 to TRBJ2-1; the D gene is possibly TRBD2 (7 bases). Germline V lookup: CDR1 SQVTM, CDR2 ANQGSEA. V was clipped by 6 bases and J by 6 bases, with 21 bases between them. The CDR3 is 15 residues long.

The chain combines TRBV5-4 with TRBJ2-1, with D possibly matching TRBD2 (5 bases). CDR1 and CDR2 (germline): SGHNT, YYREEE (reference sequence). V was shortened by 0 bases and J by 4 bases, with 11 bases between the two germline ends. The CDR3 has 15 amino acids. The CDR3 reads CASSLGSGAYNEQFF. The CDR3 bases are TGTGCCAGCAGCTTGGGCAGCGGTGCGTACAATGAGCAGTTCTTC.

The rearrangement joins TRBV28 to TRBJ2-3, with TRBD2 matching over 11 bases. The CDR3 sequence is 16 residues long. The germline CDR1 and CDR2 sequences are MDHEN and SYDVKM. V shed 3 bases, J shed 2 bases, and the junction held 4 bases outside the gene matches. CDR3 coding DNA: TGTGCCAGCAGTTTGGGGACTAGCGGATTCACAGATACGCAGTATTTT. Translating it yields CASSLGTSGFTDTQYF.

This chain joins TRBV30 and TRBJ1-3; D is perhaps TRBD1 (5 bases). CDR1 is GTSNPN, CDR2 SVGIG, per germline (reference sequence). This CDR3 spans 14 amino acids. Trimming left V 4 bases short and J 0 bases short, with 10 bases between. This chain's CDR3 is CAWKGDSSGNTIYF. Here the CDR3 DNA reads TGTGCCTGGAAGGGCGACAGCTCTGGAAACACCATATATTTT.

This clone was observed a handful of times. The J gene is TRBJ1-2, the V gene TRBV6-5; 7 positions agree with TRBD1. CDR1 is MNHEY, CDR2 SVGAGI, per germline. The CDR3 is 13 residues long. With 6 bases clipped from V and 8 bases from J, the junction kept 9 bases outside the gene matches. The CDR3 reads CASRGTVGKGYTF. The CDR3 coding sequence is TGTGCCAGCAGAGGGACAGTGGGAAAGGGCTACACCTTC.

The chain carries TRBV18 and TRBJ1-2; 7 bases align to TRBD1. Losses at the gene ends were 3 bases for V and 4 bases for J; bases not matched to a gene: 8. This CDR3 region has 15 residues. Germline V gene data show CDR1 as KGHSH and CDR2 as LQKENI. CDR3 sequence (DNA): TGTGCCAGCTCACCCCGACAGGGTAGGAGCTATGGCTACACCTTC. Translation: CASSPRQGRSYGYTF.